These 8 T cell receptor beta chains were all obtained from the same sample, sequenced in a study of T cell responses to AZD1222 COVID-19 vaccine. TCRdb's table, derived via immunoSEQ multiplex PCR, lists solely in-frame clones and lacks some. Altogether roughly 110,000 clones are present, roughly 87% being singletons, with the ten largest covering 8%. Sequences were derived from peripheral blood, sampled 28 days after the second AZD1222 dose. These receptors all come from an adult who received the AZD1222 COVID-19 vaccine.

The rearrangement links TRBV5-1 to TRBJ1-1; weak D call: TRBD1 (6 bases). The CDR3 extends over 12 amino acids. Germline-derived CDR1 and CDR2 are SGHRS and YFSETQ. V shed 2 bases and J shed 7 bases, with 9 bases lying between them. CDR3 sequence: CASSFRGFEAFF. The CDR3 DNA reads as TGCGCCAGCAGCTTCAGGGGTTTTGAAGCTTTCTTT.

The CDR3 bases are TGTGCCTGGAGTCCGACAGGGGTAACTGAAGCTTTCTTT. It encodes CAWSPTGVTEAFF. The chain recombines TRBV30 with TRBJ1-1; 8 bases fit TRBD1. Germline CDR1 GTSNPN, CDR2 SVGIG (reference sequence). The CDR3 length is 13 residues. V trimming: 2 bases; J trimming: 5 bases; junction bases outside the gene matches: 4. The full variable domain, with the rest looked up from reference TRBV30 and TRBJ1-1, is SQTIHQWPATLVQPVGSPLSLECTVEGTSNPNLYWYRQAAGRGLQLLFYSVGIGQISSEVPQNLSASRPQDRQFILSSKKLLLSDSGFYLCAWSPTGVTEAFFGQGTRLTVV.

This chain connects TRBV5-5 to TRBJ1-1; TRBD1 matches at 8 bases. The CDR3 runs 14 residues. The junction had 7 bases not matched to a gene; V was cut back by 4 bases and J by 5 bases. Germline V gene data show CDR1 as SGHKS and CDR2 as YYEKEE (reference sequence). The CDR3 region has the DNA TGTGCCAGCAGCGTAGGACAGGGTGAAACTGAAGCTTTCTTT. Protein: CASSVGQGETEAFF.

The chain carries TRBV4-3 and TRBJ1-1; D is perhaps TRBD1 (6 bases). The CDR3 contains 16 residues. Germline V lookup: CDR1 LGHNA, CDR2 YSLEER. V lost 4 bases and J lost 3, with 18 bases in between. Here the CDR3 DNA reads TGCGCCAGCAGCCGAGGGGCTGGGGGCCGTGACACTGAAGCTTTCTTT. Its protein product is CASSRGAGGRDTEAFF.

This sequence joins TRBV5-4 and TRBJ2-7, with D possibly matching TRBD2 (5 bases). CDR1 is SGHNT and CDR2 is YYREEE in the germline V gene (reference sequence). V was shortened by 3 bases and J by 0 bases, with 10 bases between the two germline ends. The CDR3 loop spans 14 amino acids. The CDR3 is CASSSDGGSYEQYF. The CDR3, as DNA: TGTGCCAGCAGCTCGGACGGAGGCTCCTACGAGCAGTACTTC.

V usage is TRBV18 and J usage is TRBJ1-1; 8 bases match TRBD1. The CDR3 totals 14 residues. Germline-derived CDR1 and CDR2 are KGHSH and LQKENI. Losses at the gene ends were 4 bases for V and 1 base for J; bases not matched to a gene: 2. DNA of the CDR3: TGTGCCAGCTCACAAGGACAGGGGAACACTGAAGCTTTCTTT. It is translated as CASSQGQGNTEAFF.

This chain links TRBV6-4 with TRBJ1-6; weak D call: TRBD1 (6 bases). CDR3 size: 15 residues. Germline V CDR1 and CDR2: MRHNA, SNTAGT. Trimming shortened V by 10 bases and J by 9 bases, and 22 bases separated the two germline ends. DNA of the CDR3: TGTGCCATCCCGAGGGGTGGGGGCCTCCCTTCACCCCTCCACTTT. It yields the protein CAIPRGGGLPSPLHF.

This sequence joins TRBV4-3 and TRBJ1-1, with D possibly TRBD1 on 5 matching bases. Trimming left V 1 base short and J 4 bases short, with 19 bases between. Looked up from germline, CDR1 is LGHNA and CDR2 is YSLEER. The CDR3 is 17 residues long. In DNA form, the CDR3 reads TGCGCCAGCAGCCAAGTGGGGAGCAGGGCTCTGGGCACTGAAGCTTTCTTT. Protein: CASSQVGSRALGTEAFF.